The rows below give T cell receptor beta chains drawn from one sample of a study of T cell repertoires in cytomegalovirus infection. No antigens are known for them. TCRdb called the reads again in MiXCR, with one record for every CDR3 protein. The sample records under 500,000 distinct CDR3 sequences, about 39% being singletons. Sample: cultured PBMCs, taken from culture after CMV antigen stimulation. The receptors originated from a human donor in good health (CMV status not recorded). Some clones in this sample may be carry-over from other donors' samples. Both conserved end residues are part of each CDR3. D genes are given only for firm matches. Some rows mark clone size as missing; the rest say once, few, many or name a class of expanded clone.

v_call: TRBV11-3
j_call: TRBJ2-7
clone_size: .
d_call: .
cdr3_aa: CASSWGLADEQYF
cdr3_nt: TGTGCCAGCAGTTGGGGACTTGCCGACGAGCAGTACTTC

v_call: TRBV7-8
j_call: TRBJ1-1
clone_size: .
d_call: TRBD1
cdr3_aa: CASSLDRVEAFF
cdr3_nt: TGTGCCAGCAGCCTTGACAGGGTTGAAGCTTTCTTT

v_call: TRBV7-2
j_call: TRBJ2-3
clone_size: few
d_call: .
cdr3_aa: CASSPKGADTQYF
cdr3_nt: TGTGCCAGCAGCCCAAAGGGGGCAGATACGCAGTATTTT

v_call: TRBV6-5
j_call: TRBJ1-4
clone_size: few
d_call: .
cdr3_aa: CASSYFSDGEKLFF
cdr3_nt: TGTGCCAGCAGTTACTTTTCCGACGGGGAAAAACTGTTTTTT

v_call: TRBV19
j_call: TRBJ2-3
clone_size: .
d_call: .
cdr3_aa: CASSILGLSSDTQYF
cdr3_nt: TGTGCCAGTAGTATCCTGGGACTGAGCTCGGATACGCAGTATTTT

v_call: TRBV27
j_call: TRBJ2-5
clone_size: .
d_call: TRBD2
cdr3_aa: CASSLRVGGMMKTQYF
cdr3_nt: TGTGCCAGCAGTTTAAGGGTCGGGGGGATGATGAAGACCCAGTACTTC

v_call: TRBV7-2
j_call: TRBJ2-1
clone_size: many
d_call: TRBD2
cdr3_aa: CASSRTSGPDEQFF
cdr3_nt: TGTGCCAGCAGCCGAACTAGCGGTCCGGATGAGCAGTTCTTC

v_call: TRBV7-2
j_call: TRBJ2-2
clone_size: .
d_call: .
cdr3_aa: CASSFITSTGELFF
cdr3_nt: TGTGCCAGCAGTTTCATAACTAGCACCGGGGAGCTGTTTTTT

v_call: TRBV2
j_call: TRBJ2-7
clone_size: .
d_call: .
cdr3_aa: CASTGGGDRATYEQYF
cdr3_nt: TGTGCCAGCACGGGGGGGGGGGACAGGGCAACCTACGAGCAGTACTTC

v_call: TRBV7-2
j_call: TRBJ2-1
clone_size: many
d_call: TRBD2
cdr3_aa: CASSPTLAGKGDEQFF
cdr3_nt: TGTGCCAGCAGCCCGACCTTAGCGGGAAAGGGCGATGAGCAGTTCTTC

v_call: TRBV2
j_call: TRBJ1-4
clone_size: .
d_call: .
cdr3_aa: CASSLGLRNGEKLFF
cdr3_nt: TGTGCCAGCAGCCTCGGACTCCGGAACGGTGAAAAACTGTTTTTT

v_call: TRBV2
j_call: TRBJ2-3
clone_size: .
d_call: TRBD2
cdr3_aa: CASRHGLAGNTDTQYF
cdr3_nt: TGTGCCAGCAGACATGGACTAGCGGGAAACACAGATACGCAGTATTTT